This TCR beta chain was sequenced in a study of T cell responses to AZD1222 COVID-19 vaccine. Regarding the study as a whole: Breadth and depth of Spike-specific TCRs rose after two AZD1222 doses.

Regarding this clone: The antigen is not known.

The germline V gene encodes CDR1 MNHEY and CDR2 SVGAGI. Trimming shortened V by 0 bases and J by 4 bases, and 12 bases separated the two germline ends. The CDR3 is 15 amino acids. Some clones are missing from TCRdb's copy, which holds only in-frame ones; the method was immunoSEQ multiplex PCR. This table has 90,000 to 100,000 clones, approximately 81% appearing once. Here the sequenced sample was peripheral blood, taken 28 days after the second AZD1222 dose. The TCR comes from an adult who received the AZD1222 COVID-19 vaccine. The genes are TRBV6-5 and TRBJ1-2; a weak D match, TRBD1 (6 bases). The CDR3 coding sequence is TGTGCCAGCAGTTACTCGAATACAGGGACCTATGGCTACACCTTC. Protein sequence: CASSYSNTGTYGYTF.